This entry features one TCR beta chain sequence. The sample holds a few counts of this clone. The clone's antigen remains unknown. One base away there is no much larger clone; base qualities are not given. This specimen comes from a study of T cell changes during pregnancy in multiple sclerosis (dated by TCRdb to 2018 to 2020). Notes on the research overall: Changes in the T cell repertoire over the course of pregnancy were examined in this study in women with multiple sclerosis.

The protocol used for the library was the immunoSEQ multiplex PCR assay. TCRdb holds this immuneACCESS table with in-frame rearrangements only. Some clones are missing; in checked studies, unresolved V genes explain under half, and the rest has no known cause. This sample holds about 47,000 clones; 92% were observed only once. Of the sample, 2.2% falls within the top ten clones. CDR1 LGHNA and CDR2 YNFKEQ are derived from the germline V gene. V is cut by 0 bases and J by 4 bases, and the space between the germline ends is 10 bases. The cysteine opens and the phenylalanine closes a CDR3 of 16 amino acids. The only DNA kept is the CDR3, 48 bases in frame from the first base.

The receptor was derived from a female donor with multiple sclerosis, enrolled in a pregnancy study. Here the chain combines TRBV4-2 and TRBJ2-6; a weak D assignment points to TRBD2 (5 bases agree). The starting material was peripheral blood, obtained in the third trimester of pregnancy. The DNA sequence is TGTGCCAGCAGCCAAGAGAGCGGAACCGGGGCCAACGTCCTGACTTTC. It is translated as CASSQESGTGANVLTF.